This TCR beta chain was identified in a study of blood T cell repertoires in COVID-19. In the study overall: Acute and convalescent COVID-19 samples came from the United States, Italy and Spain. From T cells, B-cell-depleted T cells, or PBMCs came the material, which was cDNA or gDNA.

In the study's own analysis: Reference gene primer amplification gave estimated nucleated cell counts. Measured with immunoSEQ multiplex PCR; TCRdb has only the in-frame clones, and not every one. V, J and clone size are those of that table, while D and trimming were read from the DNA. The repertoire includes 20,000 to 25,000 clones, 90% of them detected once, and less than 3% sits in the top ten. CDR3 size: 17 residues. The junction had 11 bases not matched to a gene; V was cut back by 4 bases and J by 0 bases. This chain links TRBV5-3 with TRBJ2-3, with TRBD2 matching over 7 bases. TRBV5-3 is flagged as an ORF with uncertain function. The receptor comes from a man between 65 and 85 years old with acute or convalescent COVID-19. The sample consisted of peripheral blood. The CDR3 DNA reads TGTGCCAGAAGCCCGAGGACTAGAGGAAGGAGCACAGATACGCAGTATTTT. Amino acids: CARSPRTRGRSTDTQYF.